This TCR beta chain was obtained from a study of regulatory T cells in long-lasting Graves disease. The time point is: newly diagnosed GD, antithyroid drugs for less than 3 months. Extracted PBMC RNA gave rise to the TCR library. The CDR3 is made up of 17 amino acids. V lost 3 bases and J 4 bases, leaving 18 bases between the germline ends. This clonotype appeared a few times. The TCR beta library used iRepertoire HTBI primers with Arm-PCR amplification of CDR3. TCRdb independently ran MiXCR on the multiplex PCR reads; one entry per CDR3 protein. Here the sample spans about 500,000 distinct CDR3 sequences, roughly 17% being singletons. This same sample was also taken into another study, of T cells in Graves' hyperthyroidism and ophthalmopathy.

The clonotype comes from a man between 35 and 55 years old with Graves disease. V is TRBV12-3 or TRBV12-4 and J is TRBJ2-2, with D possibly matching TRBD1 (6 bases). The sequencing here drew on peripheral blood mononuclear cells (PBMCs), taken at new diagnosis, from a patient treated with antithyroid drugs. The CDR3, as DNA: TGTGCCAGCAGTTTGGGAATGAACAGGGAGCCCACCGGGGAGCTGTTTTTT. It translates to CASSLGMNREPTGELFF.